The entry below describes one T cell receptor beta chain. This CDR3 is built from 14 residues. Germline values: CDR1 SNHLY, CDR2 FYNNEI. The ends were cut back, 7 bases at V and 0 bases at J, with 12 bases in the middle. This specimen comes from a study of T cell changes during pregnancy in multiple sclerosis. Here immunoSEQ multiplex PCR was the method, and the copy in TCRdb shows in-frame clones only, minus some. The sample holds about 98,000 clones, about 90% seen once. The clonotype comes from a female donor in good health, enrolled as a control in a pregnancy study. The V gene is TRBV2, the J gene TRBJ1-2; perhaps TRBD1 as D (6 bases). The sample consisted of peripheral blood, taken after pregnancy. The CDR3 protein is CASTGGWSNYGYTF. The CDR3 nucleotides read TGTGCCAGCACTGGGGGCTGGTCTAACTATGGCTACACCTTC.